Listed below are T cell receptor beta chains from one sample, sequenced in a study of T cells in Graves' hyperthyroidism and ophthalmopathy. From the multiplex PCR reads, TCRdb called clonotypes with MiXCR, one entry per CDR3 protein. This table holds roughly 420,000 distinct CDR3 sequences, 15% to 18% found once. The specimen sequenced was blood. These receptors were collected from a woman aged 18-35 years with Graves' hyperthyroidism. Both conserved end residues are part of each CDR3. Size tells how often a clone was seen (once, few, many) or the class of an expanded clone, and some rows leave it out.

TRBV28,TRBJ1-4,-,CASPAGWTVFF
TRBV20-1,TRBJ2-6,-,CSASSGTGRSSGANVLTF
TRBV20-1,TRBJ2-3,many,CSVSSGLDTQYF
TRBV15,TRBJ1-2,few,CATSRGNSLGQGDYGYTF
TRBV4-1,TRBJ2-3,few,CASSQDNRLRADTQYF
TRBV25-1,TRBJ1-3,few,CASSAPSGNTIYF
TRBV20-1,TRBJ2-7,few,CSARTELHPYEQYF
TRBV28,TRBJ2-1,few,CASTPGGGAYNEQFF
TRBV2,TRBJ2-3,-,CASSPTSGRIGDTQYF
TRBV6-2/TRBV6-3,TRBJ2-7,many,CASSRVGREASYEQYF
TRBV5-1,TRBJ1-2,many,CASSSTGGFAAGGGYTF
TRBV11-2,TRBJ1-1,many,CASSLVGNTEAFF
TRBV15,TRBJ1-1,many,CATSAEGGTEAFF
TRBV27,TRBJ2-1,few,CASTGLAGGNYEQFF
TRBV12-3/TRBV12-4,TRBJ2-7,many,CASSLEGLGSYEQYF
TRBV27,TRBJ2-7,many,CASSFQGRTFYEQYF
TRBV7-9,TRBJ2-1,-,CASSVGTAFRFF
TRBV3-1,TRBJ2-5,-,CASSYKTGGTQYF
TRBV7-2,TRBJ2-7,many,CASSLVSSYEQYF
TRBV20-1,TRBJ2-7,many,CSASVRGGGEQYF
TRBV3-1,TRBJ1-5,many,CASSQGVRDQPQHF
TRBV7-2,TRBJ1-2,-,CASSLHRGAEGYTF
TRBV24-1,TRBJ2-1,many,CATSDGSRDYGGQFF
TRBV20-1,TRBJ1-1,many,CSAMADGAFF
TRBV6-1,TRBJ1-1,-,CASTWTATNTEAFF
TRBV7-2,TRBJ1-5,-,CASSFGGYDQPQHF
TRBV30,TRBJ1-1,-,CAWSVDQNTEAFF
TRBV11-3,TRBJ2-3,many,CASSPGQSPSTDTQYF
TRBV6-1,TRBJ1-2,many,CASTARGQGLSGYTF
TRBV9,TRBJ2-3,-,CASSVGNRGMRTDTQYF
TRBV27,TRBJ2-5,many,CASSLGQGDVETQYF
TRBV29-1,TRBJ2-3,many,CSVEAYAPGSTDTQYF
TRBV28,TRBJ1-1,many,CASSLWGVDGNTEAFF
TRBV5-5,TRBJ2-7,many,CASSSDNPVGQYF
TRBV11-3,TRBJ2-1,-,CASSFMPNEQFF
TRBV12-3/TRBV12-4,TRBJ1-4,-,CASTQAGTGWEKLFF
TRBV5-1,TRBJ2-3,-,CASSLEVIVFDTQYF
TRBV9,TRBJ2-3,few,CASSVRGLATTDTQYF
TRBV5-1,TRBJ2-7,many,CASSLLGDRADEQYF
TRBV12-3/TRBV12-4,TRBJ2-7,many,CASSLTGLGEQYF
TRBV3-1,TRBJ1-2,-,CASSQRQGHGYTF
TRBV18,TRBJ1-2,many,CASSLREYGYTF
TRBV29-1,TRBJ2-7,many,CSVGLTAGEQYF
TRBV3-1,TRBJ1-3,-,CASSQVGASGNTIYF
TRBV7-6,TRBJ2-5,many,CASSPGEGRQETQYF
TRBV7-9,TRBJ1-2,many,CASSTLGETVGEGYGYTF
TRBV9,TRBJ2-3,many,CASSVVGRADTQYF
TRBV2,TRBJ1-1,many,CASKAGRVGGEAFF
TRBV28,TRBJ1-5,many,CASILGGDQPQHF
TRBV7-2,TRBJ2-7,many,CASSLLAGEAYEQYF
TRBV2,TRBJ2-1,many,CASSEPQFF
TRBV29-1,TRBJ1-5,-,CSVSGVGQPQHF